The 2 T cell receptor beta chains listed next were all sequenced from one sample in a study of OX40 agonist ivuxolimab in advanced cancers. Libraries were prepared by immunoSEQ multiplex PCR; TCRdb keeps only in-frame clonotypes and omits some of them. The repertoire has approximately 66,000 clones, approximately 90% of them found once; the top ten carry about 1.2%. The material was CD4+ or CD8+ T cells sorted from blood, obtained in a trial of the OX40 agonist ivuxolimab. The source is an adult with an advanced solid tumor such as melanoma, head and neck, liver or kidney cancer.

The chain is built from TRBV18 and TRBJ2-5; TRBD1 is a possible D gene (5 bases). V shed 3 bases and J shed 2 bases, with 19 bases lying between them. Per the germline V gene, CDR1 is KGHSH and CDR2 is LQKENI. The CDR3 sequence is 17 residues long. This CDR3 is CASSPLSGQRHQETQYF. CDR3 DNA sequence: TGTGCCAGCTCACCCTTATCCGGACAACGCCATCAAGAGACCCAGTACTTC.

The CDR3 DNA follows: TGTGCCAGTAGTATTTTAGGCAGGTCCAAGGGCAATCAGCCCCAGCATTTT. Protein sequence: CASSILGRSKGNQPQHF. This chain connects TRBV19 to TRBJ1-5; no clear D gene. CDR1 and CDR2 (germline): LNHDA, SQIVND (reference sequence). The CDR3 sequence is 17 residues long. Trimming left V 3 bases short and J 2 bases short, with 17 bases between.